This entry lists 7 T cell receptor beta chains sequenced from one sample in a study of persistence of HIV-infected CD4 T cells. This was the immunoSEQ version 4 assay in survey mode. Measured with immunoSEQ multiplex PCR; TCRdb has only the in-frame clones, and not every one. The repertoire holds about 30,000 clones, with less than 75% as singletons. The stimulus was an HIV-1 Gag 15-mer peptide pool, 0.85 to 1 ug/peptide/mL. Sorting of responding CD4+ T cells relied on upregulated CD40 ligand together with CD69. Their cognate antigens are unknown. The sequences come from CD4+ T cells sorted from PBMCs after roughly 18-hour stimulation, collected from a patient who received antiretroviral therapy. Source of these receptors: an adult man with HIV who was CMV-seropositive.

The genes are TRBV27 and TRBJ2-3; 7 bases are a match to TRBD2. Germline assignment: CDR1 MNHEY and CDR2 SMNVEV (reference sequence). V shed 5 bases and J 0 bases; nucleotides not matched to a gene: 14. This CDR3 has 18 amino acids. CDR3 protein: CASSPRMRRGRSTDTQYF. Here the CDR3 DNA reads TGTGCCAGCAGTCCTCGAATGAGGCGGGGGAGAAGCACAGATACGCAGTATTTT.

The gene calls are TRBV3-1 (or the pseudogene TRBV3-2) and TRBJ1-4; unclear D gene. The V end was cut by 1 base, the J end by 7 bases, with 13 bases between. The CDR3 sequence is 15 residues long. Germline V gene sequence: CDR1 LGHDT, CDR2 YNNKEL (reference sequence). The CDR3 loop reads CASSQGQTLGEKLFF. The CDR3 nucleotides read TGTGCCAGCAGCCAAGGTCAGACCCTGGGTGAAAAACTGTTTTTT.

This clone was seen a few times. The chain has TRBV7-2 and TRBJ1-1; no firm D call. CDR1 and CDR2 from the germline V gene are SGHTA and FQGNSA. Trimming shortened V by 3 bases and J by 0 bases, and 8 bases separated the two germline ends. This CDR3 comprises 14 residues. The CDR3 loop is CASSFSAMNTEAFF. The CDR3 DNA follows: TGTGCCAGCAGCTTTTCCGCTATGAACACTGAAGCTTTCTTT.

The rearrangement links TRBV10-2 to TRBJ2-3; 8 nucleotides align to TRBD1. Trimming cost V 4 bases and J 6 bases; bases outside gene matches: 0. CDR1 and CDR2 from the germline V gene are WSHSY and SAAADI. CDR3 length: 12 amino acids. CDR3 protein: CASSGTGDTQYF. Here the CDR3 DNA reads TGCGCCAGCAGTGGGACAGGGGATACGCAGTATTTT.

The chain joins TRBV2 to TRBJ1-5; no reliable D call. The germline gives CDR1 SNHLY, CDR2 FYNNEI. This CDR3 is built from 15 residues. The germline V and J ends were trimmed by 7 bases and 5 bases, with 18 bases remaining between them. The CDR3 loop reads CASIRSPATDQPQHF. The DNA for the CDR3 is TGTGCCAGCATACGCTCCCCGGCAACAGATCAGCCCCAGCATTTT.

The rearrangement uses TRBV5-1 and TRBJ2-7; D possibly corresponds to TRBD1 (6 bases). In germline, CDR1 is SGHRS, CDR2 YFSETQ. CDR3 length equals 15 residues. With 2 bases removed from V and 1 base from J, the gap between germline ends came to 13 bases. CDR3 bases: TGCGCCAGCAGCTTAAATCAGGGGCCTTCCTACGAGCAGTACTTC. This sequence encodes CASSLNQGPSYEQYF.

This clone was seen a handful of times. The chain couples TRBV2 to TRBJ1-4, with D possibly TRBD1 on 5 matching bases. Trimming left V 4 bases short and J 7 bases short, with 10 bases between. Germline V gene lookup returns CDR1 SNHLY and CDR2 FYNNEI. The CDR3 loop spans 13 amino acids. This CDR3 is CASSGGGAEKLFF. The CDR3 region has the DNA TGTGCCAGCAGTGGTGGAGGGGCTGAAAAACTGTTTTTT.